This is a list of T cell receptor beta chains from one sample in a study of shared clonotypes between healthy human individuals. The repertoire was sequenced with immunoSEQ multiplex PCR; TCRdb's copy has only in-frame clones and lacks some. The sample consists of some 2 million clones, over 85% of them appearing once. Sequenced sample: naive CD8+ T cells sorted from blood. These receptors were taken from a man between 18 and 35 years old in good health. Both conserved end residues are part of each CDR3. The order of the fields is D gene, V gene, clone size, J gene, CDR3 DNA, CDR3 protein. The D gene is left open where the match is weak. Clone size appears in some rows only: once, few, many, or a class for an expanded clone.

TRBD2	TRBV27	.	TRBJ2-7	TGTGCCAGCAGTTTCGGTAGCGGGGGATCCTACGAGCAGTACTTC	CASSFGSGGSYEQYF
.	TRBV6-5	.	TRBJ1-3	TGTGCCAGCAGTTGGACAGAAGGAAACACCATATATTTT	CASSWTEGNTIYF
TRBD2	TRBV11-2	.	TRBJ2-5	TGTGCCAGCAGCTTCGGACTAGCGGGAGAAGAGACCCAGTACTTC	CASSFGLAGEETQYF
.	TRBV15	.	TRBJ2-3	TGTGCCACCAGTGGAGCAACTGTTTCCCCCACAGATACGCAGTATTTT	CATSGATVSPTDTQYF
.	TRBV7-9	once	TRBJ2-1	TGTGCCAGCAGCTTAGCGGCCAGCTACAATGAGCAGTTCTTC	CASSLAASYNEQFF
TRBD2	TRBV4-1	.	TRBJ2-7	TGCGCCAGCAGCCTTAGCGGGAGCTCCTACGAGCAGTACTTC	CASSLSGSSYEQYF
.	TRBV4-1	once	TRBJ1-5	TGCGCCAGCAGCCAATTTCGGGGTGACAATCAGCCCCAGCATTTT	CASSQFRGDNQPQHF
TRBD2	TRBV4-1	.	TRBJ2-1	TGCGCCAGCAGCCATCTCCAGGTAGCGGGATACTACAATGAGCAGTTCTTC	CASSHLQVAGYYNEQFF
TRBD1	TRBV5-6	.	TRBJ1-2	TGTGCCAGCAGCTGGGGGACAGGGTATGGCTACACCTTC	CASSWGTGYGYTF
.	TRBV6-5	.	TRBJ2-7	TGTGCCAGCAGTTACCTCTCCCTCGGGTCCTACGAGCAGTACTTC	CASSYLSLGSYEQYF
.	TRBV30	.	TRBJ2-7	TGTGCCTGGGATGGTAATGGCTACGAGCAGTACTTC	CAWDGNGYEQYF
.	TRBV7-9	.	TRBJ2-3	TGTGCCAGCAGCGATTGGGACGTGAACCCGGCAGATACGCAGTATTTT	CASSDWDVNPADTQYF
.	TRBV6-5	.	TRBJ1-2	TGTGCCAGCAGTTACGAACAGGGTGGTAACTATGGCTACACCTTC	CASSYEQGGNYGYTF
TRBD2	TRBV5-6	.	TRBJ2-3	TGTGCCAGCAGCCCCACGGTGCGGGAGCCCCAAAGCACAGATACGCAGTATTTT	CASSPTVREPQSTDTQYF
TRBD1	TRBV28	once	TRBJ1-1	TGTGCCAGCAGTTTATTGCAGGGGGGAAACACTGAAGCTTTCTTT	CASSLLQGGNTEAFF
.	TRBV21-1	.	TRBJ2-7	TGTGCCAGCAGCAAAGAAACCCTAGCGGGAGCCAACGAGCAGTACTTC	CASSKETLAGANEQYF
TRBD1	TRBV6-5	.	TRBJ1-5	TGTGCCAGCAGTTCCGGACAGGGCAATCAGCCCCAGCATTTT	CASSSGQGNQPQHF
.	TRBV6-6	.	TRBJ1-1	TGTGCCAGCAGTTACGAATCAGACACTGAAGCTTTCTTT	CASSYESDTEAFF
TRBD1	TRBV6-5	.	TRBJ1-2	TGTGCCAGCAGTCCCCGGGACAGCCCTTATGGCTACACCTTC	CASSPRDSPYGYTF
TRBD1	TRBV4-3	.	TRBJ2-1	TGCGCCAGCAGCCAAGGACAGGGGCGGCATGAGCAGTTCTTC	CASSQGQGRHEQFF
.	TRBV5-8	.	TRBJ2-7	TGTGCCAGCAGCTTGTCCGTACGCCGAACCAACGAGCAGTACTTC	CASSLSVRRTNEQYF
.	TRBV30	.	TRBJ2-7	TGTGCCTGGAGTTCGACAGGTCTCAGGGACGAGCAGTACTTC	CAWSSTGLRDEQYF
TRBD2	TRBV5-6	.	TRBJ2-1	TGTGCCAGCAGCTATAGCGGGAGGTCATACAATGAGCAGTTCTTC	CASSYSGRSYNEQFF
.	TRBV29-1	.	TRBJ2-1	TGCAGCGTTGAACCAGGGCTCCGAAGCAATGAGCAGTTCTTC	CSVEPGLRSNEQFF
.	TRBV7-9	.	TRBJ2-5	TGTGCCAGCAGCTCATACGGGGCGGAAGAGACCCAGTACTTC	CASSSYGAEETQYF
.	TRBV5-6	once	TRBJ2-5	TGTGCCAGCAGCCGGAGGTGGGGTCGAGAGACCCAGTACTTC	CASSRRWGRETQYF
TRBD1	TRBV10-2	.	TRBJ1-1	TGCGCCAGCACCACAAGATGGGGAAAGGGACAGCACACTGAAGCTTTCTTT	CASTTRWGKGQHTEAFF
.	TRBV11-2	.	TRBJ2-7	TGTGCCAGCAGACTCTCCGGGACAACTTACGAGCAGTACTTC	CASRLSGTTYEQYF
.	TRBV2	.	TRBJ2-7	TGTGCCAGCAGTGACGCAAGGGACGGTAGCTCCTACGAGCAGTACTTC	CASSDARDGSSYEQYF
TRBD1	TRBV7-9	.	TRBJ1-1	TGTGCCAGCAGCTACCGTGTTGGACAGGGGACAGATACTGAAGCTTTCTTT	CASSYRVGQGTDTEAFF
.	TRBV4-1	.	TRBJ2-2	TGCGCCAGCAGCCAAGTGCAGGGCGTGAACACCGGGGAGCTGTTTTTT	CASSQVQGVNTGELFF
.	TRBV2	.	TRBJ2-4	TGTGCCAGCAGCCCCGAGGCGGGGAGAAACATTCAGTACTTC	CASSPEAGRNIQYF
.	TRBV27	.	TRBJ2-5	TGTGCCAGCAGTCCTGTCCAGATGGAGGGGGCAGAGACCCAGTACTTC	CASSPVQMEGAETQYF
.	TRBV6-4	.	TRBJ2-7	TGTGCCAGCAGTGCTACAGTGGACCACGAGCAGTACTTC	CASSATVDHEQYF
.	TRBV4-2	.	TRBJ2-3	TGTGCCAGCAGCCAAGGTTCCGATACGCAGTATTTT	CASSQGSDTQYF
.	TRBV27	.	TRBJ1-1	TGTGCCAGCAGTCCGACGGGGGGGGGCTTAACTGAAGCTTTCTTT	CASSPTGGGLTEAFF
TRBD2	TRBV6-5	once	TRBJ2-3	TGTGCCAGCAGTCCCCGGGACTATGCACAAGATACGCAGTATTTT	CASSPRDYAQDTQYF
TRBD2	TRBV27	once	TRBJ2-7	TGTGCCAGCAGTTATCGGGGGGGGCTGGACGAGCAGTACTTC	CASSYRGGLDEQYF
TRBD2	TRBV6-1	once	TRBJ2-5	TGTGCCAGCTCAGACCTAGCGGGGGACGCCCAGTACTTC	CASSDLAGDAQYF
.	TRBV2	.	TRBJ1-2	TGTGCCAGCAGTGAGAGCAACTATGGCTACACCTTC	CASSESNYGYTF
.	TRBV7-2	.	TRBJ2-3	TGTGCCAGCAGCTTATTATCATCGGGAGATACGCAGTATTTT	CASSLLSSGDTQYF
.	TRBV30	.	TRBJ2-7	TGTGCCTGGAGTGTCGGGGGGCCGGGCGAGCAGTACTTC	CAWSVGGPGEQYF
TRBD2	TRBV4-3	.	TRBJ2-3	TGCGCCAGCAGCCCGACGGGGCTAGCGGGGGAGGATAGCACAGATACGCAGTATTTT	CASSPTGLAGEDSTDTQYF
TRBD1	TRBV4-1	.	TRBJ1-2	TGCGCCAGCAGGACGACAGGGGGCTATGGCTACACCTTC	CASRTTGGYGYTF
TRBD1	TRBV7-9	.	TRBJ1-2	TGTGCCAGCAGGGGACAGGTTTATGGCTACACCTTC	CASRGQVYGYTF
.	TRBV27	.	TRBJ2-7	TGTGCCAGCAGTTTCAACAGCTTGGGTGAGCAGTACTTC	CASSFNSLGEQYF
.	TRBV7-9	.	TRBJ2-7	TGTGCCAGCAGCTTAGAGGGCGGCGAGCAGTACTTC	CASSLEGGEQYF
TRBD1	TRBV18	.	TRBJ2-7	TGTGCCAGCTCTAGCCCGGGACAGGGAAACGAGCAGTACTTC	CASSSPGQGNEQYF
TRBD2	TRBV27	.	TRBJ2-3	TGTGCCAGCAGTTTCCTCGTTCCACTAGCGGGGGGCACAGATACGCAGTATTTT	CASSFLVPLAGGTDTQYF
.	TRBV16	.	TRBJ1-2	TGTGCCAGCAGCCAATCGCAACATCCTGGACTCTATGGCTACACCTTC	CASSQSQHPGLYGYTF
.	TRBV19	.	TRBJ2-1	TGTGCCAGTAGTTCGGGATCGAGCTCCTACAATGAGCAGTTCTTC	CASSSGSSSYNEQFF
.	TRBV2	.	TRBJ2-7	TGTGCCAGCAGTGTGGGTCTGATAACCTACGAGCAGTACTTC	CASSVGLITYEQYF
.	TRBV7-6	once	TRBJ1-1	TGTGCCAGCAGCTTGGCAGATCTCTCGCGTATGAACACTGAAGCTTTCTTT	CASSLADLSRMNTEAFF
TRBD1	TRBV27	.	TRBJ2-7	TGTGCCAGCAGTTCCAGACAGGGGACAGTCGAGCAGTACTTC	CASSSRQGTVEQYF
.	TRBV5-1	.	TRBJ2-7	TGCGCCAGCAGCACCCCCATGGGGGCTTTGGAGCAGTACTTC	CASSTPMGALEQYF